What follows describes a single T cell receptor (beta chain). The target antigen is unknown. Assay: immunoSEQ multiplex PCR; the TCRdb copy retains only in-frame clones and omits some. Of 62,000 or so clones listed, 80% are singletons. Germline assignment: CDR1 LGHNA and CDR2 YNFKEQ. This CDR3 contains 16 residues. V was pared by 0 bases and J by 2 bases, with 4 bases of the junction left unmatched. The source of the sample is a study of vaccination effects on CD4 cells after COVID-19. Regarding the study as a whole: Clones from infection and from vaccination both contracted markedly late after vaccination.

Sequencing in the ViraFEST assay came after antigen-specific CD4+ T cells had been expanded with viral peptide pools, which were used to stimulate PBMC. Researchers isolated CD4+ T cells once approximately eleven days of culture had elapsed. Each vaccine recipient was nucleocapsid antibody negative and had no prior SARS-CoV-2 infection. After 1.5 million to 2 million PBMC were placed in each well, they were cultured with approximately 10 IU/ml IL-2 and 10 ug/ml peptides. The authors replaced half the medium with IL-2 medium on days 3 and 7. This TCR was recovered from a human donor who received a COVID-19 vaccine. The sample was CD4+ T cells from PBMCs cultured with SARS-CoV-2 spike peptides, taken before COVID-19 vaccination. This chain uses TRBV4-2 with TRBJ2-3; 8 bases map to TRBD2. CDR3 sequence: CASSQDRGGFTDTQYF. CDR3 sequence (DNA): TGTGCCAGCAGCCAAGATCGGGGGGGATTCACAGATACGCAGTATTTT.